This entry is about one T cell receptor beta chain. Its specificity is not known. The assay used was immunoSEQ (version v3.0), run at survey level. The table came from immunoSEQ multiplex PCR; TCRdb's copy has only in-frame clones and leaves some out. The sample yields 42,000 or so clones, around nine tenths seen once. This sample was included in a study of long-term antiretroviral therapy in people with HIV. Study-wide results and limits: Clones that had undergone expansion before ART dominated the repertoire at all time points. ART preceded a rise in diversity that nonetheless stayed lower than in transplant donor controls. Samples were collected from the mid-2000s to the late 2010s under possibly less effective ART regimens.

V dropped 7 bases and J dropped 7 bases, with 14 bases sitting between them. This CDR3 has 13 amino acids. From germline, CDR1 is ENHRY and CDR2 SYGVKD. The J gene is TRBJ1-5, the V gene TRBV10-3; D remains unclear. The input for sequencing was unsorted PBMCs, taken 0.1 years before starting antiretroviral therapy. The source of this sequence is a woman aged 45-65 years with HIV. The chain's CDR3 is CAIIGSRGQPQHF. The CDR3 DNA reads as TGTGCCATCATTGGATCACGAGGGCAGCCCCAGCATTTT.